Described below is a single T cell receptor beta chain sequence and its context. Its antigen is not identified. These data originate in a study of identical twins. Overall study results and limits: In drawing conclusions, the study used cross-sectional statistical analysis and did not follow the same donors. Cord blood beta clonotypes that were abundant carried fewer insertions, and memory repertoires showed no such trend.

A universal primer site was created by template switching, with the cDNA bearing unique molecular identifiers. MiXCR, applied by TCRdb to the 5' RACE reads, yields one record per CDR3 protein. The table shows about 530,000 distinct CDR3 sequences, with approximately 14% occurring only once. Germline CDR1 is SGHDN and CDR2 is FVKESK. V was pared by 3 bases and J by 2 bases, with 14 bases between. This CDR3 spans 15 amino acids. These data were also filed under a second study, of yellow fever vaccine responses in identical twins. As that study records: Reportedly, twins showed a vaccine T cell response that looked partly convergent and partly personalized.

The material sequenced was CD4+ T cells sorted from blood. The chain joins TRBV14 to TRBJ2-7; D ambiguous. The source of this sequence is a woman aged 18-29 years in good health. CDR3 in DNA: TGTGCCAGCAGCCACTACAGAGGCACCCCCTACGAGCAGTACTTC. It codes for CASSHYRGTPYEQYF. The complete variable domain, with remaining parts taken from reference TRBV14 and TRBJ2-7, reads EAGVTQFPSHSVIEKGQTVTLRCDPISGHDNLYWYRRVMGKEIKFLLHFVKESKQDESGMPNNRFLAERTGGTYSTLKVQPAELEDSGVYFCASSHYRGTPYEQYFGPGTRLTVT.